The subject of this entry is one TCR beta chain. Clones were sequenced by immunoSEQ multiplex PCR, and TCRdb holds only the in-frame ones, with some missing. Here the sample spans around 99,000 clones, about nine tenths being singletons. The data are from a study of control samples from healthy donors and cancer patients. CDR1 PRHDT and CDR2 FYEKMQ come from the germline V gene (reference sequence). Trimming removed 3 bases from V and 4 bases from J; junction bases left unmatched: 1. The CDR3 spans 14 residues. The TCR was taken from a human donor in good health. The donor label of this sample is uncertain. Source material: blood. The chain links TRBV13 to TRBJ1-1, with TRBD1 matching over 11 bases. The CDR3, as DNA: TGTGCCAGCAGCTTGGGGACAGGGGGCACTGAAGCTTTCTTT. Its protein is CASSLGTGGTEAFF.